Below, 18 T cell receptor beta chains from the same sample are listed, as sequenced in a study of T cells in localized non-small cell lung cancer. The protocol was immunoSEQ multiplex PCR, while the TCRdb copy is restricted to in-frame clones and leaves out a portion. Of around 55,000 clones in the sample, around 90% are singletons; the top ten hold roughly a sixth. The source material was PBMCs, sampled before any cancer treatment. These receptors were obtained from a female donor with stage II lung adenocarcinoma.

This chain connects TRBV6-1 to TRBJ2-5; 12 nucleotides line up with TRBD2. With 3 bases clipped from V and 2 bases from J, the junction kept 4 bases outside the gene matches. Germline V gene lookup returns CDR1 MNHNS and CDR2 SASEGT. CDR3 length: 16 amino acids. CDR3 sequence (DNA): TGTGCCAGCAGTGACACCCTAGCGGGGGGGCAAGAGACCCAGTACTTC. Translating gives CASSDTLAGGQETQYF.

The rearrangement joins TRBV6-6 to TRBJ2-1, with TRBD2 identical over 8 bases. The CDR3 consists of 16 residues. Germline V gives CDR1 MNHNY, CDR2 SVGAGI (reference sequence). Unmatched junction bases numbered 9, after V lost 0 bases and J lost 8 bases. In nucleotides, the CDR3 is TGTGCCAGCAGTTACTCCGGCGGGGGGCGTTTGGATGAGCAGTTCTTC. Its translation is CASSYSGGGRLDEQFF.

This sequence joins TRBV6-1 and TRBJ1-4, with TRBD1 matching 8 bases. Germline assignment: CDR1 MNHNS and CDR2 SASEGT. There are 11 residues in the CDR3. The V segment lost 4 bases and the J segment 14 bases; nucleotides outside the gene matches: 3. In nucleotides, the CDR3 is TGTGCCAGCAGTGGGACAGGGCGGCTGTTTTTT. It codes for CASSGTGRLFF.

CDR3 DNA sequence: TGCAGCGTTGAAGTTTTGGACAGAATCACCATATATTTT. Its translation: CSVEVLDRITIYF. V and J are TRBV29-1 and TRBJ1-3; possible D gene TRBD1, 6 bases. V was shortened by 1 base and J by 9 bases, with 13 bases between the two germline ends. Germline CDR1 reads SQVTM; CDR2 reads ANQGSEA. The length of the CDR3 is 13 residues.

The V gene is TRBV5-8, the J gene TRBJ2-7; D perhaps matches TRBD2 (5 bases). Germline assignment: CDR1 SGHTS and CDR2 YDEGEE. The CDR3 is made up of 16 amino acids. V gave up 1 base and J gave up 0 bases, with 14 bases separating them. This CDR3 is CASSLSRGWVSYEQYF. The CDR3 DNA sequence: TGTGCCAGCAGCTTGAGTCGAGGGTGGGTCTCCTACGAGCAGTACTTC.

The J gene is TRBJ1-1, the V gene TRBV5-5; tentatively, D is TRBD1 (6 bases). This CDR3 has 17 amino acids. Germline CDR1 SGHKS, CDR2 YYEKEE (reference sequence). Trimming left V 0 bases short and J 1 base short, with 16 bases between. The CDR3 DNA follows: TGTGCCAGCAGCTTGGAGGTGGGGAGGACAGAGAACACTGAAGCTTTCTTT. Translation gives CASSLEVGRTENTEAFF. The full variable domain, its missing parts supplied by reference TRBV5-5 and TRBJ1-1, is DAGVTQSPTHLIKTRGQQVTLRCSPISGHKSVSWYQQVLGQGPQFIFQYYEKEERGRGNFPDRFSARQFPNYSSELNVNALLLGDSALYLCASSLEVGRTENTEAFFGQGTRLTVV.

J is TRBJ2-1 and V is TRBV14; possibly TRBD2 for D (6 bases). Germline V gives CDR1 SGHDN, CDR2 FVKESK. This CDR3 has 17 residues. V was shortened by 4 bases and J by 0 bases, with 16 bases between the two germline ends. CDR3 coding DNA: TGTGCCAGCAGCCCGCCGTGGCGGGGCCTCTCCTACAATGAGCAGTTCTTC. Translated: CASSPPWRGLSYNEQFF.

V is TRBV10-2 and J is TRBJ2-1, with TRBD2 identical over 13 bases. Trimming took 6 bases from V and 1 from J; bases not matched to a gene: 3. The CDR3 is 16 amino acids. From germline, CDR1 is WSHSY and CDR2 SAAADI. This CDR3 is CASREGLAGSYNEQFF. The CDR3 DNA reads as TGCGCCAGCAGGGAGGGACTAGCGGGGTCCTACAATGAGCAGTTCTTC.

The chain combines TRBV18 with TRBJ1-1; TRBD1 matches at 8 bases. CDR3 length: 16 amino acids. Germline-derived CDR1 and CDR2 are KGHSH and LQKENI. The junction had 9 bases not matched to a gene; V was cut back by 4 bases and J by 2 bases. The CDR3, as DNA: TGTGCCAGCTCACAACTATCCGGGACAGGTAACACTGAAGCTTTCTTT. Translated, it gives CASSQLSGTGNTEAFF.

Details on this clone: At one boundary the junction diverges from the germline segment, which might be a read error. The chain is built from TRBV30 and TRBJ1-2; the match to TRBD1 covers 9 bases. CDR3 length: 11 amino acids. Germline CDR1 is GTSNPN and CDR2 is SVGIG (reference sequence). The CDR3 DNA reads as TGTGCCTGGAGTGGTGGACAGGGGTCATCCTTC. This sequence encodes CAWSGGQGSSF.

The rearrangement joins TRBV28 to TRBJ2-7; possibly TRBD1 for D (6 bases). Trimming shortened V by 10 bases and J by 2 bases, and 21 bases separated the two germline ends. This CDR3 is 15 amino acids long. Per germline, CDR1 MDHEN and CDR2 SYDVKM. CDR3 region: CATKSRLGAAYEQYF. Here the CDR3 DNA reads TGTGCCACCAAGTCGCGATTGGGGGCCGCCTACGAGCAGTACTTC.

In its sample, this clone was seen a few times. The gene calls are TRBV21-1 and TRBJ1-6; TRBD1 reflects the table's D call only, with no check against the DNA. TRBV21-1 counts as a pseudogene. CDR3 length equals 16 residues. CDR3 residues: CASSKRTGKRNSPLHF. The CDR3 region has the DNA TGTGCCAGCAGCAAAAGAACAGGGAAGAGGAATTCACCCCTCCACTTT.

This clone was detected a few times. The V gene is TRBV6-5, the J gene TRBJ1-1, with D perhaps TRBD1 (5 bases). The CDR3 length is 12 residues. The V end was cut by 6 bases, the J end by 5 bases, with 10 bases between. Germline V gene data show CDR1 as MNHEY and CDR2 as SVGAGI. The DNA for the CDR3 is TGTGCCAGCAGAGGCGGGGGGACTGAAGCTTTCTTT. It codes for CASRGGGTEAFF.

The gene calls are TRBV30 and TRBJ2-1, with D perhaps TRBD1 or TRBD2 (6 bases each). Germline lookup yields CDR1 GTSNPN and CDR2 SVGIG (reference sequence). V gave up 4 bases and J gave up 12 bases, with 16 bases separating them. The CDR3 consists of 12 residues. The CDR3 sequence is CAWTNRGEVQFF. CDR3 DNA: TGTGCCTGGACAAATAGGGGGGAGGTGCAGTTCTTC.

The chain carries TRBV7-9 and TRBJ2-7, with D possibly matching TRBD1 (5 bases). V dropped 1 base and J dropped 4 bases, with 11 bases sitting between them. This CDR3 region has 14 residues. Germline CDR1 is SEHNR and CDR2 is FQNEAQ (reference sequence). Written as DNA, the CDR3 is TGTGCCAGCAGCTTAGGCCAGGGATGGTACGAGCAGTACTTC. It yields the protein CASSLGQGWYEQYF.

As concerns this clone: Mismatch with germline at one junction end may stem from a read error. CDR3 in DNA: TGCGCCAGTAGTGAACGAAAGGCCGGGACAGGGGTCACTGAAGCTTTCTTT. Its translation is CASSERKAGTGVTEAFF. The chain recombines TRBV10-2 with TRBJ1-1; TRBD1 matches 10 bases. This CDR3 contains 17 residues. Germline CDR1 and CDR2: WSHSY and SAAADI.

The CDR3 sequence is CASSLTGLSYNEQFF. The CDR3 DNA reads as TGTGCCAGCAGCTTAACGGGACTTTCCTACAATGAGCAGTTCTTC. The V call is TRBV11-2, the J call TRBJ2-1; weak D call: TRBD2 (6 bases). CDR1 and CDR2 (germline): SGHAT, FQNNGV. There are 15 residues in the CDR3. V lost 2 bases, J lost 1 base, and 9 bases lay in between.

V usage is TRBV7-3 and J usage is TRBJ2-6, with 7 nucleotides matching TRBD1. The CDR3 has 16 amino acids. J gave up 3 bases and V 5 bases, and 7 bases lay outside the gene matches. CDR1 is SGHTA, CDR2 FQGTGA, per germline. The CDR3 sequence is CASSPQGGGGANVLTF. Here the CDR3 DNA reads TGTGCCAGCAGCCCACAAGGGGGCGGTGGGGCCAACGTCCTGACTTTC.